This T cell receptor (beta chain) comes out of a study of graft-versus-host responses after intestinal transplantation. Study conclusions and caveats: Researchers found peak circulating GvH clone levels linked to early post-transplant HvG declines.

Repertoires were generated with immunoSEQ multiplex PCR, while TCRdb's copy carries only in-frame clones and drops some. Altogether roughly 29,000 clones are present, 85% to 95% being singletons, with the ten largest covering 0.6% to 0.75%. Per the germline V gene, CDR1 is SGDLS and CDR2 is YYNGEE. V lost 4 bases to trimming and J lost 0 bases, with 14 bases between them. The CDR3 spans 16 residues. Remarks on this clone: Its antigen is as yet unknown.

The sequence came from a human patient who received an intestinal transplant, so some T cells may come from the graft donor. The source material was PBMCs, sampled 66 days after intestinal transplant. The chain links TRBV9 to TRBJ2-1, with D perhaps TRBD1 or TRBD2 (6 bases each). CDR3 sequence reads: CASSPSGASSYNEQFF. CDR3 DNA: TGTGCCAGCAGCCCCTCGGGGGCGAGCTCCTACAATGAGCAGTTCTTC.